Each of the 21 T cell receptor beta chains below was sequenced from the same sample in a study of patients and donors after allogeneic stem cell transplantation. TCRdb called the RT-PCR reads again in MiXCR, with one record for every CDR3 protein. The repertoire holds about 160,000 distinct CDR3 sequences, with about 32% as singletons. Specimen: blood, either unsorted or a sorted T cell fraction (not recorded which). All receptors come from a human donor who was either an allogeneic HSCT recipient or a stem cell or donor lymphocyte infusion donor (not recorded which). It is not recorded whose cells these are; they may come from a transplant donor.

This chain connects TRBV15 to TRBJ1-5, with D maybe TRBD1 (5 bases). Germline lookup yields CDR1 LNHNV and CDR2 YYDKDF (reference sequence). This CDR3 region has 18 residues. Trimming stripped 3 bases from V and 1 base from J, with 19 bases between. For the CDR3, the DNA is TGTGCCACCAGCAGCTATCCCGGGACCTGGGGAAGCAATCAGCCCCAGCATTTT. As protein: CATSSYPGTWGSNQPQHF.

In this sample, this clonotype turned up a few times. V is TRBV7-2 and J is TRBJ1-2, with unresolved D. Trimming pared 5 bases from V and 5 bases from J, leaving 12 bases between. The CDR3 totals 13 residues. Germline V gives CDR1 SGHTA, CDR2 FQGNSA. CDR3 sequence (DNA): TGTGCCAGCAGCCCCCGGTCGAGTTATGGCTACACCTTC. Translated, it gives CASSPRSSYGYTF.

The rearrangement uses TRBV6-6 and TRBJ2-5; TRBD1 matches 7 bases. The V and J ends lost 5 bases and 5 bases, in that order; junction bases with no gene match: 8. Germline CDR1 MNHNY, CDR2 SVGAGI (reference sequence). This CDR3 region has 14 residues. CDR3 nucleotide sequence: TGTGCCAGCAGTCCAATAACAGGGGTGGAGACCCAGTACTTC. Its protein product is CASSPITGVETQYF.

Here the CDR3 reads CSISRGPYEQYF. The CDR3 DNA is TGCAGCATTTCGAGGGGGCCCTACGAGCAGTACTTC. The chain carries TRBV29-1 and TRBJ2-7; 7 bases agree with TRBD1. Germline V lookup: CDR1 SQVTM, CDR2 ANQGSEA. The CDR3 loop spans 12 amino acids. J lost 2 bases, V lost 8 bases, and 6 bases had no gene match.

This clonotype has ten or more counts. This chain links TRBV6-5 with TRBJ1-6, with 8 positions matching TRBD1. The CDR3 is 15 residues long. The J segment lost 10 bases and the V segment lost 5 bases, leaving 10 bases of the junction unmatched. CDR1 is MNHEY, CDR2 SVGAGI, per germline. The DNA of the CDR3 is TGTGCCAGCAGTAGAAGACAGGGGCCTGGGTCACCCCTCCACTTT. The encoded protein is CASSRRQGPGSPLHF.

This clonotype was observed a handful of times. This chain joins TRBV5-1 and TRBJ1-6, with 9 positions matching TRBD1. The junction had 6 bases not matched to a gene; V was cut back by 7 bases and J by 7 bases. The CDR3 is 14 amino acids. CDR1 is SGHRS and CDR2 is YFSETQ in the germline V gene. CDR3 nucleotide sequence: TGCGCCAGCGGCACCGGGACAGGGAATTCACCCCTCCACTTT. This translates into CASGTGTGNSPLHF.

As regards this clonotype: One end of the junction is discordant with germline, which a read error may explain. The chain employs TRBV7-7 and TRBJ2-1; D gene ambiguous. The germline CDR1 and CDR2 sequences are SSHAT and FNYEAQ (reference sequence). The CDR3 totals 13 residues. The CDR3 reads CASSPGYGAEQFF. The CDR3 coding sequence is TGTGCTAGCAGCCCCGGCTATGGTGCTGAGCAGTTCTTC.

This chain connects TRBV20-1 to TRBJ2-2; a weak D match, TRBD1 (6 bases). The CDR3 sequence is 13 residues long. Trimming removed 5 bases at V and 0 bases at J, with 7 bases between. The germline V gene encodes CDR1 DFQATT and CDR2 SNEGSKA (reference sequence). The CDR3: CSAGGSNTGELFF. In DNA form, the CDR3 reads TGCAGTGCTGGGGGCTCGAACACCGGGGAGCTGTTTTTT.

J is TRBJ2-7 and V is TRBV29-1; D not resolved. The CDR3 sequence is 11 residues long. The germline V gene encodes CDR1 SQVTM and CDR2 ANQGSEA. Trimming pared 0 bases from V and 8 bases from J, leaving 8 bases between. The CDR3 spells CSVEEGRKQYF. The CDR3 DNA reads TGCAGCGTTGAAGAGGGTAGGAAGCAGTACTTC.

The rearrangement links TRBV20-1 to TRBJ1-2; D gene uncertain. The germline V and J ends were trimmed by 0 bases and 5 bases, with 10 bases remaining between them. The CDR3 has 13 amino acids. CDR1 and CDR2 (germline): DFQATT, SNEGSKA (reference sequence). This chain's CDR3 is CSARDVQGYGYTF. As DNA, the CDR3 is TGCAGTGCTAGAGATGTGCAAGGGTATGGCTACACCTTC.

This clonotype has just a few counts. The chain links TRBV18 to TRBJ1-1, with a weak D call TRBD1 (5 bases). The germline gives CDR1 KGHSH, CDR2 LQKENI. V lost 3 bases, J lost 5 bases, and 13 bases lay in between. The length of the CDR3 is 14 residues. CDR3: CASSPASGGTEAFF. The CDR3 region has the DNA TGTGCCAGCTCACCCGCATCCGGGGGAACTGAAGCTTTCTTT.

The table lists this clonotype with a few counts. The V call is TRBV10-3, the J call TRBJ1-5, with a tentative D call TRBD1 (6 bases). Trimming took off 6 bases at V and 5 bases at J, with 17 bases between the two ends. CDR1 and CDR2 (germline): ENHRY, SYGVKD. The CDR3 is 15 amino acids. The CDR3 DNA reads TGTGCCATCAGCTCGGCTGGGACATTTGATCAGCCCCAGCATTTT. Translated: CAISSAGTFDQPQHF.

This clonotype was detected many times. V and J are TRBV4-3 and TRBJ2-2; D is uncertain. Germline CDR1 reads LGHNA; CDR2 reads YSLEER. The CDR3 spans 14 residues. V was cut by 0 bases and J by 4 bases, with 6 bases left in between. The CDR3 nucleotides are TGCGCCAGCAGCCAAGAAGAAGCCACCGGGGAGCTGTTTTTT. Translating gives CASSQEEATGELFF.

The chain recombines TRBV16 with TRBJ2-4; D gene unclear. CDR1 is KGHSY, CDR2 FQNENV, per germline. The CDR3 has 13 amino acids. V lost 4 bases to trimming and J lost 7 bases, with 11 bases between them. CDR3 sequence (DNA): TGTGCCAGCAGCCCTCTACGTGGGAACATTCAGTACTTC. This translates into CASSPLRGNIQYF.

The chain links TRBV29-1 to TRBJ2-3; no firm D call. Trimming stripped 2 bases from V and 0 bases from J, with 12 bases between. Germline CDR1 reads SQVTM; CDR2 reads ANQGSEA. This CDR3 region has 15 residues. The CDR3 DNA reads as TGCAGCGTTGAAACAGTTTCTACTAGCACAGATACGCAGTATTTT. Amino acid sequence: CSVETVSTSTDTQYF.

Notes on this clonotype: Possible read error: a much larger clone is one base away. The chain employs TRBV7-6 and TRBJ1-5; perhaps TRBD1 as D (5 bases). Germline V CDR1 and CDR2: SGHVS, FNYEAQ. This CDR3 is built from 14 residues. CDR3 protein: CAGSLDAGNQPQHF. CDR3 nucleotide sequence: TGTGCCGGCAGCTTAGACGCAGGGAATCAGCCCCAGCATTTT.

This clonotype came up once. This sequence joins TRBV15 and TRBJ1-5; tentative D call: TRBD1 (6 bases). CDR1 LNHNV and CDR2 YYDKDF come from the germline V gene (reference sequence). The CDR3 is 17 amino acids. Trimming cost V 7 bases and J 2 bases, with 21 bases left between them. The CDR3 nucleotides read TGTGCCACCACCGTATTTAGGGGAAAGGGGGGCAATCAGCCCCAGCATTTT. Protein sequence: CATTVFRGKGGNQPQHF.

The sample holds one count of this clonotype. The gene calls are TRBV20-1 and TRBJ2-1; 8 nucleotides agree with TRBD1. Germline CDR1 reads DFQATT; CDR2 reads SNEGSKA (reference sequence). CDR3 length: 14 amino acids. V shed 5 bases, J shed 10 bases, and the junction held 13 bases outside the gene matches. The CDR3 DNA sequence: TGCAGTGCTCCCCGAGGACAGGGCTTTGGGGAGCAGTTCTTC. Amino acid sequence: CSAPRGQGFGEQFF.

CDR3 amino acids: CASSSPRGELAGAVTQYF. CDR3 DNA sequence: TGTGCCAGCAGCAGCCCCAGGGGAGAACTAGCGGGAGCCGTTACGCAGTATTTT. The chain links TRBV11-1 to TRBJ2-3; 11 nucleotides align to TRBD2. J gave up 8 bases and V 5 bases, and 18 bases lay outside the gene matches. CDR3 length equals 18 residues. Germline values: CDR1 SGHAT, CDR2 FQDESV (reference sequence).

The chain combines TRBV10-3 with TRBJ2-5; perhaps TRBD1 as D (6 bases). Germline loops: CDR1 ENHRY, CDR2 SYGVKD. Trimming cost V 3 bases and J 2 bases, with 13 bases left between them. This CDR3 region has 15 residues. The CDR3 reads CAISDLGTRQETQYF. The CDR3 coding sequence is TGTGCCATCAGTGATTTGGGGACAAGACAAGAGACCCAGTACTTC.

This chain joins TRBV6-1 and TRBJ2-5; no clear D gene. Germline V gene data show CDR1 as MNHNS and CDR2 as SASEGT. The ends were cut back, 3 bases at V and 7 bases at J, with 9 bases in the middle. There are 12 residues in the CDR3. Written as DNA, the CDR3 is TGTGCCAGCAGTGATATCCTAGGGACCCAGTACTTC. Translation: CASSDILGTQYF.